This T cell receptor beta chain derives from a study of T cells after yellow fever vaccination. Findings and limits, study-wide: Abundant clonotypes from the bulk population could contaminate FACS-sorted repertoires. The study re-detected most primary-vaccination clones after the booster (nearly 97% CD4, roughly 90% CD8).

Per germline, CDR1 KGHSH and CDR2 LQKENI. This CDR3 is built from 14 residues. V lost 3 bases and J lost 1, with 9 bases in between. Each CDR3 protein is one row after TCRdb ran MiXCR on the 5' RACE reads. The table has about 330,000 distinct CDR3 sequences, 4.1% seen once. This clonotype was recorded a few times. Its target is unknown. The TCR originated in a man in his late teens or twenties who received the YFV17D yellow fever vaccine. The material was PBMCs, obtained 5 days after the yellow fever booster vaccination. The chain employs TRBV18 and TRBJ2-5; D gene uncertain. In DNA form, the CDR3 reads TGTGCCAGCTCACCTCGGGTGGTCCAAGAGACCCAGTACTTC. Translation: CASSPRVVQETQYF. Based on the CDR3 plus reference TRBV18 and TRBJ2-5, the full variable domain is NAGVMQNPRHLVRRRGQEARLRCSPMKGHSHVYWYRQLPEEGLKFMVYLQKENIIDESGMPKERFSAEFPKEGPSILRIQQVVRGDSAAYFCASSPRVVQETQYFGPGTRLLVL.